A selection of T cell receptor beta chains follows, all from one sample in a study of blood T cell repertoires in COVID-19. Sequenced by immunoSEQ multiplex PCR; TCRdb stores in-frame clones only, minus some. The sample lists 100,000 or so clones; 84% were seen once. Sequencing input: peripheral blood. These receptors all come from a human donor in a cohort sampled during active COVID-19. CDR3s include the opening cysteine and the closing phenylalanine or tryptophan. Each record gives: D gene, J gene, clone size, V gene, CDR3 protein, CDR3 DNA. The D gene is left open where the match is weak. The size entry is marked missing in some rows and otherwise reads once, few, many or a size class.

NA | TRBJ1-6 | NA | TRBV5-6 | CASSFGRDSPLHF | TGTGCCAGCAGCTTTGGCAGGGATTCACCCCTCCACTTT
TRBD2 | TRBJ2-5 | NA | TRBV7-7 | CASSLGAGGHQETQYF | TGTGCTAGCAGCTTAGGAGCGGGGGGCCACCAGGAGACCCAGTACTTC
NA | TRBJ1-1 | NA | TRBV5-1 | CASSPYRALNTEAFF | TGCGCCAGCAGCCCCTACAGGGCGCTGAACACTGAAGCTTTCTTT
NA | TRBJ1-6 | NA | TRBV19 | CASSMRPNSPLHF | TGTGCCAGTAGTATGCGTCCTAATTCACCCCTCCACTTT
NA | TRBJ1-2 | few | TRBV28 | CASSLVEGDYGYTF | TGTGCCAGCAGTTTGGTCGAGGGTGACTATGGCTACACCTTC
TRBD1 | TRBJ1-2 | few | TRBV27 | CASKAPGQGSGYTF | TGTGCCAGCAAGGCACCGGGACAGGGGTCTGGCTACACCTTC
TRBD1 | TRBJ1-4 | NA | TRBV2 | CASTGTGNEKLFF | TGTGCCAGCACCGGGACAGGGAATGAAAAACTGTTTTTT
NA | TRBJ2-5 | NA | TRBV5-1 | CASRLGGVSQETQYF | TGCGCCAGCCGCCTGGGAGGCGTCTCCCAAGAGACCCAGTACTTC
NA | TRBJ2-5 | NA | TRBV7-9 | CASSLDRAQTQYF | TGTGCCAGCAGCTTAGACAGGGCTCAGACCCAGTACTTC
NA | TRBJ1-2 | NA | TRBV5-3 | CARSLDRAVRGYGYTF | TGTGCCAGAAGCTTGGACAGGGCCGTTAGGGGGTATGGCTACACCTTC
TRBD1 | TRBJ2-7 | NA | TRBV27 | CATRGGTGNTYEQYF | TGTGCCACCCGGGGCGGGACAGGGAATACCTACGAGCAGTACTTC
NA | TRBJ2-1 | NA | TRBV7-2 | CAQLRGGADNEQFF | TGTGCCCAGCTTCGAGGGGGGGCGGACAATGAGCAGTTCTTC
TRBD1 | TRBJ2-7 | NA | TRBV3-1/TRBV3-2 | CASSQGPPGQGAEQYF | TGTGCCAGCAGCCAAGGACCGCCGGGACAGGGGGCCGAGCAGTACTTC
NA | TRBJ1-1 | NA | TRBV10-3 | CAISGVMNTEAFF | TGTGCCATCAGTGGAGTGATGAACACTGAAGCTTTCTTT
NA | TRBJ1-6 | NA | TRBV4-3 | CASSQDRRNSPLHF | TGCGCCAGCAGCCAAGATAGGAGGAATTCACCCCTCCACTTT
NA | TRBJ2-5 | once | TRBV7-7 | CASSHGPQAGTQYF | TGTGCTAGCAGTCACGGCCCGCAGGCGGGGACCCAGTACTTC
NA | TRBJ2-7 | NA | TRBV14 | CASSLEQSLSYEQYF | TGTGCCAGCAGCCTAGAGCAGTCCCTCTCCTACGAGCAGTACTTC
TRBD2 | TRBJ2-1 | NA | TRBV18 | CASSPLPPASGGAYNEQFF | TGTGCCAGCTCACCACTTCCGCCGGCTAGCGGGGGAGCTTACAATGAGCAGTTCTTC
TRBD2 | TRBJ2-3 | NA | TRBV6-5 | CASGGTSAGQDTQYF | TGTGCCAGCGGGGGGACTAGCGCCGGCCAGGATACGCAGTATTTT
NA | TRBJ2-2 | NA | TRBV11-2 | CASSLRGQGGTGELFF | TGTGCCAGCAGCCTTCGGGGGCAGGGGGGCACCGGGGAGCTGTTTTTT
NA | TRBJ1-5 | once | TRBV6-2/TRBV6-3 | CASSQRQVSNQPQHF | TGTGCCAGCAGCCAACGCCAGGTCAGCAATCAGCCCCAGCATTTT
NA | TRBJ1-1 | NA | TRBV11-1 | CASSSGTLMNTEAFF | TGTGCCAGCAGCTCCGGGACACTCATGAACACTGAAGCTTTCTTT
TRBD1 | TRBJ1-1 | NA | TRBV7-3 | CASSARDRGHTEAFF | TGTGCCAGCAGCGCCCGGGACAGGGGGCATACTGAAGCTTTCTTT
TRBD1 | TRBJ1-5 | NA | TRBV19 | CASSITGGLQPQHF | TGTGCCAGTAGTATTACAGGGGGCTTGCAGCCCCAGCATTTT
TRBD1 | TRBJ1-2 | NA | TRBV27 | CASKRTGLWSSGYTF | TGTGCCAGCAAAAGGACAGGGCTTTGGTCTTCTGGCTACACCTTC
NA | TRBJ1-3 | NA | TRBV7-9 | CASSLAALQKDPSGNTIYF | TGTGCCAGCAGCTTAGCGGCTCTTCAGAAAGATCCCTCTGGAAACACCATATATTTT
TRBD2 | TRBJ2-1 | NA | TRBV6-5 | CASEERGSYNEQFF | TGTGCCAGCGAAGAGCGGGGTTCCTACAATGAGCAGTTCTTC
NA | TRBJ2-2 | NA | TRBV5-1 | CASSWTENTGELFF | TGCGCCAGCAGCTGGACAGAGAACACCGGGGAGCTGTTTTTT
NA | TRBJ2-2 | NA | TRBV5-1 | CASSLAGSRGHRGAVF | TGCGCCAGCAGCTTGGCCGGATCGCGGGGGCACCGGGGAGCTGTTTTT
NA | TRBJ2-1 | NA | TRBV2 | CASSDSRDGEQFF | TGTGCCAGCAGTGACTCGAGGGATGGTGAGCAGTTCTTC
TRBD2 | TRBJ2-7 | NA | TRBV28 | CASSTLAGGNEQYF | TGTGCCAGCAGTACTCTAGCGGGGGGCAACGAGCAGTACTTC
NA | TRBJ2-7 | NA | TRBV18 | CASSPYPQGANEQYF | TGTGCCAGCTCACCCTATCCCCAGGGTGCCAACGAGCAGTACTTC
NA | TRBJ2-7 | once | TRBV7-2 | CASSFTGIYEQYF | TGTGCCAGCAGCTTCACCGGGATCTACGAGCAGTACTTC
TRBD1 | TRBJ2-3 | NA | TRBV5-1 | CASSTTGLSSTDTQYF | TGCGCCAGCAGCACGACAGGGCTCTCTAGCACAGATACGCAGTATTTT
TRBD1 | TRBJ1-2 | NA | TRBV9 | CASSDRTGYDGYTF | TGTGCCAGCAGCGACCGGACAGGGTATGATGGCTACACCTTC
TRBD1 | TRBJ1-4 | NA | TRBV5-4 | CASSPGGTGGNEKLFF | TGTGCCAGCAGCCCCGGAGGGACAGGGGGTAATGAAAAACTGTTTTTT
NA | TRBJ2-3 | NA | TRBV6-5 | CASSYSRYRVGDTQYF | TGTGCCAGCAGTTACTCGAGATACAGGGTCGGAGATACGCAGTATTTT
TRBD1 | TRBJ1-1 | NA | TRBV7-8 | CASSLGQLNTEAFF | TGTGCCAGCAGCTTGGGACAGCTGAACACTGAAGCTTTCTTT
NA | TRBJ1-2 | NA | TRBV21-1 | CASSTTRGYGYTF | TGTGCCAGCAGCACAACCAGGGGCTATGGCTACACCTTC
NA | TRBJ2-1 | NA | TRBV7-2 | CASSLDRGQGNEQFF | TGTGCCAGCAGCTTAGATCGTGGGCAGGGAAATGAGCAGTTCTTC
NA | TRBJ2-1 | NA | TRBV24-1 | CATSVCWRGGFYEQFF | TGTGCCACCAGCGTTTGTTGGAGGGGGGGATTTTATGAGCAGTTCTTC
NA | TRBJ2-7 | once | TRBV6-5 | CASREDGYSYEQYF | TGTGCCAGCAGGGAGGACGGATACTCCTACGAGCAGTACTTC
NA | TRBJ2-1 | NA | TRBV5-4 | CASSLPATNNEQFF | TGTGCCAGCAGCTTACCTGCTACTAACAATGAGCAGTTCTTC
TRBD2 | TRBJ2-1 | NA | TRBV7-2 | CASSLPFEGRGAEQFF | TGTGCCAGCAGCTTACCATTCGAGGGGCGGGGGGCGGAGCAGTTCTTC
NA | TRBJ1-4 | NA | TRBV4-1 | CASSQGLPEHEKLFF | TGCGCCAGCAGCCAGGGACTGCCCGAGCATGAAAAACTGTTTTTT
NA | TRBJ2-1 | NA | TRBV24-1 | CATSDWSSGDNEQFF | TGTGCCACCAGTGATTGGTCATCGGGGGACAATGAGCAGTTCTTC
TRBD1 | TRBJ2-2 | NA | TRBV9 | CASSDRGALTGELFF | TGTGCCAGCAGCGACAGGGGGGCCTTAACCGGGGAGCTGTTTTTT
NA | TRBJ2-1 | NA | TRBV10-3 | CAISEGQAGSLNEQFF | TGTGCCATCAGTGAGGGTCAAGCGGGCTCTCTCAATGAGCAGTTCTTC
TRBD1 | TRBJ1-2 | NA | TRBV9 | CASSVGYRGGDGYTF | TGTGCCAGCAGCGTAGGATACAGGGGGGGTGATGGCTACACCTTC
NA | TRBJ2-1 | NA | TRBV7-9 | CASSLVEGTGDEQFF | TGTGCCAGCAGCTTAGTGGAGGGGACTGGGGATGAGCAGTTCTTC
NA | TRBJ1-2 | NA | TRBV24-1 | CATSATANYGYTF | TGTGCCACCAGTGCGACAGCGAACTATGGCTACACCTTC
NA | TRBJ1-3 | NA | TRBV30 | CAWSVERSGNTIYF | TGTGCCTGGAGTGTAGAGCGCTCTGGAAACACCATATATTTT
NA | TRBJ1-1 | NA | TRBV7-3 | CASSPTWAKNTEAFF | TGTGCCAGCAGCCCCACCTGGGCGAAGAACACTGAAGCTTTCTTT
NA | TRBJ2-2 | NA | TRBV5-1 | CASSLERAGGPGELFF | TGCGCCAGCAGCTTGGAACGGGCGGGCGGACCCGGGGAGCTGTTTTTT
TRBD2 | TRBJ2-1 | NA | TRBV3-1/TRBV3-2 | CASSQERGGFEQFF | TGTGCCAGCAGCCAGGAGCGGGGGGGCTTTGAGCAGTTCTTC
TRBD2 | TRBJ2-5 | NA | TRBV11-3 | CASSPWTGRPETQYF | TGTGCCAGCAGCCCCTGGACCGGGAGGCCAGAGACCCAGTACTTC
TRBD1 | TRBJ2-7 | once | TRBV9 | CASSPNRGPAYEQYF | TGTGCCAGCAGCCCAAACAGGGGGCCAGCCTACGAGCAGTACTTC
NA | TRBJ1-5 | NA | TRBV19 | CASSTLDIKHQPQHF | TGTGCCAGTAGTACCTTGGACATTAAGCATCAGCCCCAGCATTTT
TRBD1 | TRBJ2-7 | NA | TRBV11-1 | CASSARQGARNEQYF | TGTGCCAGCAGCGCGCGACAGGGGGCCCGTAACGAGCAGTACTTC
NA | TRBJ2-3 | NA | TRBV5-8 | CASSPALLPSTDTQYF | TGTGCCAGCAGCCCCGCCCTACTCCCTAGCACAGATACGCAGTATTTT